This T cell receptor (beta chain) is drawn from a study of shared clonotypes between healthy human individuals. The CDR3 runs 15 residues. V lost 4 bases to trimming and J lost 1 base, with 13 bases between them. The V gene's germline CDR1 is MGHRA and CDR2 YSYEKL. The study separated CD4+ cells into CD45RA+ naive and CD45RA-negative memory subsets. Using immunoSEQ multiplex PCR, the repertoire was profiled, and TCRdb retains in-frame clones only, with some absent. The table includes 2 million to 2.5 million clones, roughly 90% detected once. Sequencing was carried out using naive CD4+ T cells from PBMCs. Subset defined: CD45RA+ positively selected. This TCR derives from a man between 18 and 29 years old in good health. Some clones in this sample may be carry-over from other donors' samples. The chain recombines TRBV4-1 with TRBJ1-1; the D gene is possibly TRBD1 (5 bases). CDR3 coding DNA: TGCGCCAGCAGCCCGATCGCGGGACGGAACACTGAAGCTTTCTTT. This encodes CASSPIAGRNTEAFF.